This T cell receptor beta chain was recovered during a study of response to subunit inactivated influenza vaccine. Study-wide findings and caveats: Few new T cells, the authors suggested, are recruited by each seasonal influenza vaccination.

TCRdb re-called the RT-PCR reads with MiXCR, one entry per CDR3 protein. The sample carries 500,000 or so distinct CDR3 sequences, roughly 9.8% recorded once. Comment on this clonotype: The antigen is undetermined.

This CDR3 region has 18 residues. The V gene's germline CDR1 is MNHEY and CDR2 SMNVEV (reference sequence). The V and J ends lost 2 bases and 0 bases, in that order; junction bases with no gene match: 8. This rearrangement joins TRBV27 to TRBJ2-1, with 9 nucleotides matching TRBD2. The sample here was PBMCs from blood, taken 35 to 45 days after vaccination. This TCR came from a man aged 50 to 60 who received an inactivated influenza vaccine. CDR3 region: CASSLMAGGFSSYNEQFF. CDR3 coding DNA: TGTGCCAGCAGTTTAATGGCGGGGGGGTTTAGCTCCTACAATGAGCAGTTCTTC.